A selection of T cell receptor beta chains follows, all from one sample in a study of cytomegalovirus exposure and HLA in healthy donors. Profiling relied on immunoSEQ multiplex PCR, and the TCRdb table lists in-frame clones only, not all of them. The sample carries about 110,000 clones, about 59% recorded once. Sequencing input: PBMCs. Source of these receptors: a man aged 25 to 40 in good health and CMV-seropositive. The CDR3 runs from the conserved cysteine through the conserved F or W. D genes are given only for firm matches. Clone sizes are given selectively: once, few, many, or a class where the clone is expanded.

d_call,cdr3_length,clone_size,v_call,j_call,cdr3_aa,cdr3_nt
TRBD1,15,.,TRBV7-6,TRBJ2-2,CATKEPGQEAGELFF,TGTGCCACCAAAGAACCGGGACAGGAGGCCGGGGAGCTGTTTTTT
.,13,.,TRBV6-5,TRBJ2-4,CAIAGYDKNIQYF,TGTGCCATCGCAGGGTATGACAAAAACATTCAGTACTTC
TRBD1,15,.,TRBV23-1,TRBJ1-1,CASSQIQGMNTEAFF,TGCGCCAGCAGTCAAATACAGGGGATGAACACTGAAGCTTTCTTT
.,13,.,TRBV25-1,TRBJ1-1,CASSERGLIEAFF,TGTGCCAGCAGTGAAAGGGGACTGATAGAAGCTTTCTTT
TRBD2,18,.,TRBV5-6,TRBJ2-3,CASSRGGAGAYSTDTQYF,TGTGCCAGCAGCCGGGGGGGGGCGGGGGCCTACAGCACAGATACGCAGTATTTT
TRBD1,15,.,TRBV5-6,TRBJ1-2,CASSLETGGAYGYTF,TGTGCCAGCAGCTTGGAAACAGGGGGCGCTTATGGCTACACCTTC
TRBD1,15,few,TRBV2,TRBJ1-5,CASSPMSRDSQPQHF,TGTGCCAGCAGTCCAATGAGCAGGGACAGTCAGCCCCAGCATTTT
TRBD1,15,.,TRBV5-1,TRBJ1-2,CASSLVTGGSYGYTF,TGCGCCAGCAGCTTGGTAACAGGGGGGAGCTATGGCTACACCTTC
.,11,.,TRBV29-1,TRBJ2-3,CSVDSADTQYF,TGCAGCGTTGATTCGGCAGATACGCAGTATTTT
TRBD1,15,.,TRBV4-1,TRBJ2-7,CASSHVGTGVNEQYF,TGCGCCAGCAGCCATGTCGGGACAGGGGTGAACGAGCAGTACTTC
.,15,.,TRBV7-2,TRBJ2-7,CASSSLGGTGAGQYF,TGTGCCAGCAGCTCACTCGGTGGGACTGGGGCCGGGCAGTACTTC
.,13,.,TRBV18,TRBJ2-7,CASSPPAAGEQYF,TGTGCCAGCTCACCCCCGGCGGCTGGCGAGCAGTACTTC
TRBD2,13,.,TRBV6-5,TRBJ2-5,CASYSGRQETQYF,TGTGCCAGCTACAGCGGGAGGCAAGAGACCCAGTACTTC
.,12,.,TRBV29-1,TRBJ1-1,CSVVPGSTEAFF,TGCAGCGTTGTCCCAGGGTCCACTGAAGCTTTCTTT
.,15,.,TRBV5-1,TRBJ2-3,CASSPGWANTDTQYF,TGCGCCAGCAGCCCCGGTTGGGCAAACACAGATACGCAGTATTTT
.,17,.,TRBV21-1,TRBJ1-1,CASSSRRGARVNTEAFF,TGTGCCAGCAGCTCTCGTCGGGGGGCCAGGGTGAACACTGAAGCTTTCTTT